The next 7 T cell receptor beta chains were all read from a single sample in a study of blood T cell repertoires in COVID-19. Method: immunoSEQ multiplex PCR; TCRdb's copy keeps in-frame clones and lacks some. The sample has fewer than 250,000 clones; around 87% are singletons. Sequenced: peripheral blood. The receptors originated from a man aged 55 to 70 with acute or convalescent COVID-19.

CDR3 coding DNA: TGTGCCAGTAGCGGGGGGGCCTACAATGAGCAGTTCTTC. Translating gives CASSGGAYNEQFF. V is TRBV19 and J is TRBJ2-1; TRBD2 matches 8 bases. The CDR3 loop spans 13 amino acids. From germline, CDR1 is LNHDA and CDR2 SQIVND (reference sequence). The junction had 0 bases not matched to a gene; V was cut back by 6 bases and J by 2 bases.

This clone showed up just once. CDR3 coding DNA: TGTGCCAGCAGATACATCAGGGGCCCCCTCTCCTACGAGCAGTACTTC. Residues: CASRYIRGPLSYEQYF. This chain connects TRBV28 to TRBJ2-7; a possible D gene is TRBD1 (6 bases). CDR3 length: 16 residues. Germline-derived CDR1 and CDR2 are MDHEN and SYDVKM. V was clipped by 6 bases and J by 0 bases, with 18 bases between them. Supplemented by reference TRBV28 and TRBJ2-7, the full variable domain reads DVKVTQSSRYLVKRTGEKVFLECVQDMDHENMFWYRQDPGLGLRLIYFSYDVKMKEKGDIPEGYSVSREKKERFSLILESASTNQTSMYLCASRYIRGPLSYEQYFGPGTRLTVT.

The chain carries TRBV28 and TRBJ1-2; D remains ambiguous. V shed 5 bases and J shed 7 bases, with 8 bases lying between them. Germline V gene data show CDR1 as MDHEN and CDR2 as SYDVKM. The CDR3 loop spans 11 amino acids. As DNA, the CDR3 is TGTGCCAGCAGTCAGTCCGTTGGCTACACCTTC. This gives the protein CASSQSVGYTF.

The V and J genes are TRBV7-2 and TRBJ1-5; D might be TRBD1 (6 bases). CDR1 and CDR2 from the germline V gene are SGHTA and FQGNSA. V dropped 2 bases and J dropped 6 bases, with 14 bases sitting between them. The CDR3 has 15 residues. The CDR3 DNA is TGTGCCAGCAGCTTAAAACCGGGAGGGGGTCAGCCCCAGCATTTT. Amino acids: CASSLKPGGGQPQHF.

The CDR3: CASNRGEAFF. The CDR3 coding sequence is TGTGCCAGCAACAGGGGAGAAGCTTTCTTT. The chain is built from TRBV28 and TRBJ1-1; 7 bases align to TRBD1. The CDR3 totals 10 residues. J gave up 8 bases and V 7 bases, and 1 base lay outside the gene matches. The V gene's germline CDR1 is MDHEN and CDR2 SYDVKM.

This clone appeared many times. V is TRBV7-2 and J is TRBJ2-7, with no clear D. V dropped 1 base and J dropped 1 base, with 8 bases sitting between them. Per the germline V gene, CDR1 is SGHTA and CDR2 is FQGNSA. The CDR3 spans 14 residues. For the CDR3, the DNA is TGTGCCAGCAGCTTAGGTGGCATATCCTACGAGCAGTACTTC. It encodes CASSLGGISYEQYF.

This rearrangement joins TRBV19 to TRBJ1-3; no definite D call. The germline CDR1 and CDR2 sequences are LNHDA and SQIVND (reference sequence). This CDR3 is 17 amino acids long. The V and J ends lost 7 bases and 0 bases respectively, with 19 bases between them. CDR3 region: CASTLGPTVDSGNTIYF. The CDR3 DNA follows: TGTGCCAGTACCCTGGGCCCCACAGTTGACTCTGGAAACACCATATATTTT. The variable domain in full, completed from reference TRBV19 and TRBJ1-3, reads DGGITQSPKYLFRKEGQNVTLSCEQNLNHDAMYWYRQDPGQGLRLIYYSQIVNDFQKGDIAEGYSVSREKKESFPLTVTSAQKNPTAFYLCASTLGPTVDSGNTIYFGEGSWLTVV.